This T cell receptor beta chain is drawn from a study of beta chain features in type 1 diabetes. Overall study results and limits: For cells with high TCR expression, cDNA sequencing could yield over-representation.

Worth noting for this clone: Its antigen is not known.

Staining for CD45RO/CCR7/CD25/CD127/CD95/CD27 allowed sorting of CD4+ naive, central memory, regulatory and stem cell-like memory cells. What was sequenced were expressed TCRB transcripts, since all of the isolated RNA had been reverse transcribed. Method: immunoSEQ multiplex PCR; TCRdb's copy keeps in-frame clones and lacks some. The data show about 220,000 clones, about a tenth seen once. The V and J ends lost 0 bases and 8 bases respectively, with 12 bases between them. The CDR3 totals 14 residues. Per germline, CDR1 SGHKS and CDR2 YYEKEE (reference sequence). This chain links TRBV5-5 with TRBJ2-1; no definite D call. The sample taken for sequencing was central memory CD4+ T cells from blood. The receptor's source is a man aged 18 to 30 in good health. CDR3 sequence: CASSLVKGAHEQFF. DNA for the CDR3: TGTGCCAGCAGCTTGGTGAAGGGTGCCCATGAGCAGTTCTTC.